This T cell receptor (beta chain) was identified in a study of blood T cell repertoires in COVID-19. Study-wide context: PBMCs, B-cell-depleted T cells, or T cells were the source of the cDNA or gDNA that made up the material.

Recovered Cohort 3 donors showed two negative PCRs, clearance, or symptom resolution. Germline CDR1 SGHDN, CDR2 FVKESK. The CDR3 consists of 13 residues. J was trimmed by 7 bases and V by 9 bases; bases with no gene match: 9. Generated by immunoSEQ multiplex PCR, the TCRdb table keeps only in-frame clones and is missing some. Of a few hundred thousand clones listed, around nine tenths were seen once; the top ten hold roughly a tenth. The origin of this receptor is a woman aged 25 to 45 who had recovered from COVID-19. V usage is TRBV14 and J usage is TRBJ1-1, with 9 bases identical to TRBD1. The sequenced sample consisted of PBMCs or T cells enriched from blood (not recorded which). CDR3 sequence: CASRGQGAGEAFF. In nucleotides, the CDR3 is TGTGCCAGTCGGGGACAGGGAGCTGGTGAAGCTTTCTTT.